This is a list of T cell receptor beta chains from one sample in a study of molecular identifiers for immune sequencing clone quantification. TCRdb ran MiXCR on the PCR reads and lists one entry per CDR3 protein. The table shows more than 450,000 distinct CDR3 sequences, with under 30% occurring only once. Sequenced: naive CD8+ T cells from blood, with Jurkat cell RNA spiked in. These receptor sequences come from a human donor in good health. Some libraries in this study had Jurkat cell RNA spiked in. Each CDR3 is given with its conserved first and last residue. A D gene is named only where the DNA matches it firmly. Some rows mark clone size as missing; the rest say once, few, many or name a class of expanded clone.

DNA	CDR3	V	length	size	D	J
TGTGCCTGGAGTGTACTTGGACCCTACGAGCAGTACTTC	CAWSVLGPYEQYF	TRBV30	13	many	.	TRBJ2-7
TGCGCCAGCAGCCAAGTTCACGAATTGCCCAATCAGCCCCAGCATTTT	CASSQVHELPNQPQHF	TRBV4-1	16	few	.	TRBJ1-5
TGTGCCAGCAGTTACCCGGGACAGGGGCGGCCCCAGCATTTT	CASSYPGQGRPQHF	TRBV6-2/TRBV6-3	14	.	TRBD1	TRBJ1-5
TGCGCCAGCAGTGAGTCGATGCAACTGAACACTGAAGCTTTCTTT	CASSESMQLNTEAFF	TRBV10-2	15	many	.	TRBJ1-1
TGTGCCAGCAACCCGGACAGCCCGATTTACAATGAGCAGTTCTTC	CASNPDSPIYNEQFF	TRBV7-2	15	few	.	TRBJ2-1
TGCGCCAGCAGCCAAGATCTCTGGACTCGGGGACTAGCGGGATCCTACGAGCAGTACTTC	CASSQDLWTRGLAGSYEQYF	TRBV4-3	20	.	TRBD2	TRBJ2-7
TGTGCCAGCAGCTCTAGCGGGGGGGCGTACGAGCAGTACTTC	CASSSSGGAYEQYF	TRBV7-2	14	many	TRBD2	TRBJ2-7
TGTGCCGTTCTGGGACAGACCGCCTACGAGCAGTACTTC	CAVLGQTAYEQYF	TRBV6-2/TRBV6-3	13	.	TRBD1	TRBJ2-7
TGTGCCAGCAGTGACGGCACGAACACCGGGGAGCTGTTTTTT	CASSDGTNTGELFF	TRBV25-1	14	.	.	TRBJ2-2
TGCAGTGCCAGGCATATCACAGATATGCAGTATTTT	CSARHITDMQYF	TRBV20-1	12	few	.	TRBJ2-3
TGTGCCAGCAGTTACACCAGGGCAGAGTATAGCAATCAGCCCCAGCATTTT	CASSYTRAEYSNQPQHF	TRBV6-6	17	.	.	TRBJ1-5
TGTGCCAGCAGCCCCGACCCCAGTAATGAGCAGTTCTTC	CASSPDPSNEQFF	TRBV7-2	13	.	.	TRBJ2-1
TGTGCCAGCAGCTTTCATCGGGACTATAATTTACCCCTCCACTTT	CASSFHRDYNLPLHF	TRBV7-2	15	.	.	TRBJ1-6
TGTGCCAGCAGCCAAGGGAGGGGCGCGCACACCGGGGAGCTGTTTTTT	CASSQGRGAHTGELFF	TRBV3-1	16	.	.	TRBJ2-2
TGTGCCAGTAGTATCGGGTCGGCAGTCGGCGAGCAGTACTTC	CASSIGSAVGEQYF	TRBV19	14	.	.	TRBJ2-7
TGTGCCAGCAGTTACTCGGGGCTGACAGGGGCGAGCGAGCAGTACTTC	CASSYSGLTGASEQYF	TRBV6-5	16	few	TRBD1	TRBJ2-7
TGTGCCAGCAGACTGGCGGGAGGAGGGGACAATGAGCGGTTCTTC	CASRLAGGGDNERFF	TRBV2	15	.	TRBD2	TRBJ2-1
TGTGCCAGTGGGGACAGAAACACCGGGGAGCTGTTTTTT	CASGDRNTGELFF	TRBV19	13	many	TRBD1	TRBJ2-2
TGTGCCAGCAGCTTAGTATCTGGACAACCAGCCTACGAGCAGTACTTC	CASSLVSGQPAYEQYF	TRBV7-9	16	few	.	TRBJ2-7
TGTGCCAGCAGCCCGGACGTCCCAGGACCCGCGAACACCGGGGAGCTGTTTTTT	CASSPDVPGPANTGELFF	TRBV27	18	.	.	TRBJ2-2
TGTGCCAGCAGTTTTGGGGGAGAGGGGGAAAAACTGTTTTTT	CASSFGGEGEKLFF	TRBV6-5	14	many	.	TRBJ1-4
TGTGCCTGGGAGCGGGGGAGCACAGATACGCAGTATTTT	CAWERGSTDTQYF	TRBV30	13	few	TRBD2	TRBJ2-3
TGTGCCGGCAGCCCCCGGGACAGCTCCTACGAGCAGTACTTC	CAGSPRDSSYEQYF	TRBV4-2	14	.	TRBD1	TRBJ2-7
TGTGCCAGCATCTTAGCAGGTAACACTGAAGCTTTCTTT	CASILAGNTEAFF	TRBV13	13	few	.	TRBJ1-1
TGCGCCAGCAGCTTGGAGTGGAGTCCCCCCTACGAGCAGTACTTC	CASSLEWSPPYEQYF	TRBV5-1	15	.	.	TRBJ2-7
TGTGCCTGGAGTGTGAGAGGATCCTACAATGAGCAGTTCTTC	CAWSVRGSYNEQFF	TRBV30	14	many	.	TRBJ2-1
TGCGCCAGCAGCTTGGAGGCTGACGGACTCTACGAGCAGTACTTC	CASSLEADGLYEQYF	TRBV5-1	15	.	.	TRBJ2-7
TGCGCCAGCAGCCAAGATTATGGGACTACAGAAGAGACCCAGTACTTC	CASSQDYGTTEETQYF	TRBV4-3	16	many	TRBD2	TRBJ2-5
TGTGCCAGCACCGACCCCATGGCGGTAGACTATGGCTACACCTTC	CASTDPMAVDYGYTF	TRBV2	15	few	.	TRBJ1-2
TGTGCCAGCAGTTACGGACAAAGGAGCTCCTACGAGCAGTACTTC	CASSYGQRSSYEQYF	TRBV6-2/TRBV6-3	15	.	.	TRBJ2-7
TGTGCCAGCGGAGGTGGCTATGGCTACACCTTC	CASGGGYGYTF	TRBV12-3/TRBV12-4	11	.	.	TRBJ1-2
TGTGCCACCAGCGGAGGACAGGGGGCCGTTTTTAGCAATCAGCCCCAGCATTTT	CATSGGQGAVFSNQPQHF	TRBV15	18	few	TRBD1	TRBJ1-5
TGTGCCAGCAGCTTCGGGACAGGGGAAAGCAATCAGCCCCAGCATTTT	CASSFGTGESNQPQHF	TRBV5-6	16	.	TRBD1	TRBJ1-5